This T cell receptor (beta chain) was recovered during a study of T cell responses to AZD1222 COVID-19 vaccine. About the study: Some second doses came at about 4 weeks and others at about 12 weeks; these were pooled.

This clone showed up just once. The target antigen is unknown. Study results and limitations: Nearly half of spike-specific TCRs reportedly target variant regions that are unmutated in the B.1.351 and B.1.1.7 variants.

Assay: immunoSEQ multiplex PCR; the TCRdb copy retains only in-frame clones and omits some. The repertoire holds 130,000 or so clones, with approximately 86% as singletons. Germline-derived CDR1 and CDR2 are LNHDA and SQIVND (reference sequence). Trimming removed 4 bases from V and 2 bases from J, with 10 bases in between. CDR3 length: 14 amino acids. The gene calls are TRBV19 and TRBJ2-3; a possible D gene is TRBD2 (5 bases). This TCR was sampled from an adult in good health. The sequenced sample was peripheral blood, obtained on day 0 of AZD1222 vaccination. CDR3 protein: CASSTRTVTDTQYF. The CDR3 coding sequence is TGTGCCAGTAGTACTAGGACTGTCACAGATACGCAGTATTTT.